This passage covers 31 T cell receptor beta chains from one sample sequenced in a study of Tregs in tolerant kidney transplant recipients. These receptors are not linked to any known antigen. The assay was immunoSEQ multiplex PCR, and TCRdb's table has in-frame clones only and misses some. The sample records around 30,000 clones, roughly four fifths being singletons. The material sequenced was Tregs from blood cultured with allogeneic cells. Source of these receptors: a human donor in good health.

V is TRBV27 and J is TRBJ2-7; 14 nucleotides match TRBD2. The CDR3 has 16 amino acids. Germline lookup yields CDR1 MNHEY and CDR2 SMNVEV (reference sequence). The J segment lost 4 bases and the V segment lost 3 bases, leaving 5 bases of the junction unmatched. CDR3 region: CASSFLTSGRAYEQYF. The CDR3 nucleotides are TGTGCCAGCAGTTTCTTGACTAGCGGGAGGGCATACGAGCAGTACTTC.

The V gene is TRBV6-5, the J gene TRBJ1-1; no clear D gene. V was pared by 2 bases and J by 1 base, with 8 bases between. Germline assignment: CDR1 MNHEY and CDR2 SVGAGI. The CDR3 is made up of 14 amino acids. The CDR3 reads CASSYLGTNTEAFF. The CDR3 region has the DNA TGTGCCAGCAGTTACCTGGGAACGAACACTGAAGCTTTCTTT.

The chain couples TRBV29-1 to TRBJ2-7; the D gene is possibly TRBD1 (6 bases). From germline, CDR1 is SQVTM and CDR2 ANQGSEA. This CDR3 is built from 14 residues. Deletions cut 4 bases from V and 0 bases from J, with 13 bases between. Here the CDR3 DNA reads TGCAGCGTTGGTAGGGACACTAACTCCTACGAGCAGTACTTC. This gives the protein CSVGRDTNSYEQYF.

The chain has TRBV6-1 and TRBJ2-7, with TRBD1 matching over 7 bases. Per germline, CDR1 MNHNS and CDR2 SASEGT. Trimming at V came to 8 bases and at J to 4 bases, leaving 5 bases not matched to a gene. The CDR3 totals 12 residues. The CDR3: CASDRVRYEQYF. DNA for the CDR3: TGTGCCAGCGACAGGGTCAGGTACGAGCAGTACTTC.

The J gene is TRBJ2-2, the V gene TRBV7-2; possibly TRBD1 for D (6 bases). CDR1 and CDR2 from the germline V gene are SGHTA and FQGNSA. CDR3 length: 15 amino acids. The ends were cut back, 1 base at V and 7 bases at J, with 13 bases in the middle. The CDR3 DNA reads TGTGCCAGCAGCTTAGAGGTGGGGGCTGGCGGGGAGCTGTTTTTT. Protein product: CASSLEVGAGGELFF.

For the CDR3, the DNA is TGCGCCAGCAGCTCCCCCGGCGGAGTCGGCGGGGAGCTGTTTTTT. Its protein is CASSSPGGVGGELFF. This chain connects TRBV4-1 to TRBJ2-2; D call uncertain. The length of the CDR3 is 15 residues. V lost 5 bases to trimming and J lost 7 bases, with 17 bases between them. Per germline, CDR1 MGHRA and CDR2 YSYEKL.

The J gene is TRBJ2-1, the V gene TRBV5-1, with a possible D match to TRBD2 (6 bases). Trimming stripped 0 bases from V and 7 bases from J, with 8 bases between. The CDR3 is made up of 13 amino acids. Looked up from germline, CDR1 is SGHRS and CDR2 is YFSETQ. This CDR3 reads CASSLGLGNEQFF. CDR3 coding DNA: TGCGCCAGCAGCTTGGGACTAGGGAATGAGCAGTTCTTC.

The genes are TRBV5-4 and TRBJ2-7; TRBD2 matches 8 bases. Germline V gene data show CDR1 as SGHNT and CDR2 as YYREEE (reference sequence). With V trimmed by 1 base and J by 3 bases, 6 bases remained unmatched. CDR3 size: 15 residues. The CDR3 coding sequence is TGTGCCAGCAGCTTGTGGCGGGAGGCAGACTACGAGCAGTACTTC. Translating gives CASSLWREADYEQYF. The variable domain in full, with the rest retrieved from reference TRBV5-4 and TRBJ2-7, is ETGVTQSPTHLIKTRGQQVTLRCSSQSGHNTVSWYQQALGQGPQFIFQYYREEENGRGNFPPRFSGLQFPNYSSELNVNALELDDSALYLCASSLWREADYEQYFGPGTRLTVT.

This chain links TRBV19 with TRBJ2-3; TRBD2 matches 9 bases. Germline values: CDR1 LNHDA, CDR2 SQIVND (reference sequence). The CDR3 runs to 15 residues. The V and J ends lost 7 bases and 2 bases, in that order; junction bases with no gene match: 7. The CDR3 bases are TGTGCCAGTATGGTTAGCGGGGGACACACAGATACGCAGTATTTT. Translated, it gives CASMVSGGHTDTQYF.

This clone was seen just once. V is TRBV19 and J is TRBJ1-2, with D hard to call. CDR1 is LNHDA, CDR2 SQIVND, per germline (reference sequence). Between the trimmed V and J ends, which lost 4 bases and 1 base, there was a span of 7 bases. This CDR3 spans 13 amino acids. CDR3 loop: CASSKRVNYGYTF. In DNA form, the CDR3 reads TGTGCCAGTAGTAAGAGGGTTAACTATGGCTACACCTTC.

The CDR3 protein is CASSTGVSLYNEQFF. In nucleotides, the CDR3 is TGTGCCAGTAGTACAGGGGTCTCATTATACAATGAGCAGTTCTTC. The genes are TRBV19 and TRBJ2-1; tentative D call: TRBD1 (6 bases). In germline, CDR1 is LNHDA, CDR2 SQIVND (reference sequence). The CDR3 length is 15 residues. V was shortened by 4 bases and J by 4 bases, with 14 bases between the two germline ends. The full variable domain, rest sourced from reference TRBV19 and TRBJ2-1, is DGGITQSPKYLFRKEGQNVTLSCEQNLNHDAMYWYRQDPGQGLRLIYYSQIVNDFQKGDIAEGYSVSREKKESFPLTVTSAQKNPTAFYLCASSTGVSLYNEQFFGPGTRLTVL.

V is TRBV9 and J is TRBJ2-3, with D perhaps matching TRBD1 (6 bases). Trimming removed 3 bases from V and 4 bases from J, with 12 bases in between. CDR1 is SGDLS and CDR2 is YYNGEE in the germline V gene. This CDR3 contains 14 residues. The CDR3 loop is CASSAVGAPDTQYF. Here the CDR3 DNA reads TGTGCCAGCAGCGCCGTGGGGGCCCCAGATACGCAGTATTTT.

The chain links TRBV2 to TRBJ2-7; weak D call: TRBD2 (5 bases). Trimming pared 3 bases from V and 3 bases from J, leaving 6 bases between. CDR1 is SNHLY, CDR2 FYNNEI, per germline. This CDR3 comprises 12 residues. The CDR3, as DNA: TGTGCCAGCAGTGACCGGGACTACGAGCAGTACTTC. Translating gives CASSDRDYEQYF.

The genes are TRBV5-1 and TRBJ2-7; TRBD2 matches at 9 bases. Germline-derived CDR1 and CDR2 are SGHRS and YFSETQ. The V segment lost 10 bases and the J segment 6 bases; nucleotides outside the gene matches: 11. The CDR3 extends over 13 amino acids. In DNA, the CDR3 is TGCGCCTGTGTAGCGGGAGTATCGGGCGAGCAGTACTTC. Translated: CACVAGVSGEQYF.

The gene calls are TRBV5-6 and TRBJ2-7; the D is unclear. V was cut by 2 bases and J by 10 bases, with 16 bases left in between. The CDR3 contains 13 residues. Germline assignment: CDR1 SGHDT and CDR2 YYEEEE. CDR3 loop: CASSFLDSGGQYF. In DNA form, the CDR3 reads TGTGCCAGCAGCTTCCTCGACTCAGGTGGACAGTACTTC.

V gene TRBV5-1 combines with J gene TRBJ2-7, with 8 nucleotides matching TRBD2. Germline V gene lookup returns CDR1 SGHRS and CDR2 YFSETQ. Trimming took 0 bases from V and 7 from J; bases not matched to a gene: 12. CDR3 size: 16 residues. CDR3 bases: TGCGCCAGCAGCTTGGTGGGACTAGGATTCGGGTTGGAGCAGTACTTC. It specifies CASSLVGLGFGLEQYF.

The V call is TRBV19, the J call TRBJ1-2; no firm D call. V lost 5 bases, J lost 8 bases, and 15 bases lay in between. The CDR3 runs 13 residues. CDR1 is LNHDA and CDR2 is SQIVND in the germline V gene (reference sequence). CDR3 loop: CASSHIGSSGYTF. The DNA of the CDR3 is TGTGCCAGTAGTCACATAGGTTCGAGCGGCTACACCTTC.

The rearrangement links TRBV10-1 to TRBJ2-7, with a possible D match to TRBD1 (5 bases). The CDR3 extends over 14 amino acids. Per the germline V gene, CDR1 is WNHNN and CDR2 is SYGVQD (reference sequence). V gave up 3 bases and J gave up 5 bases, with 14 bases separating them. In DNA, the CDR3 is TGCGCCAGCAGTGAAACTCCAGGGTCCAACGAGCAGTACTTC. Residues: CASSETPGSNEQYF.

V gene TRBV5-1 combines with J gene TRBJ1-3; no firm D call. Trimming cost V 10 bases and J 2 bases, with 13 bases left between them. Germline assignment: CDR1 SGHRS and CDR2 YFSETQ. This CDR3 spans 13 amino acids. CDR3 region: CASQLGTGNTIYF. CDR3 nucleotide sequence: TGCGCCTCCCAGCTTGGCACTGGAAACACCATATATTTT.

This clone is a singleton in its sample. The chain links TRBV20-1 to TRBJ2-3; D unresolved. In germline, CDR1 is DFQATT, CDR2 SNEGSKA (reference sequence). V gave up 5 bases and J gave up 0 bases, with 3 bases separating them. The CDR3 runs 11 residues. This CDR3 reads CSAQSTDTQYF. CDR3 DNA sequence: TGCAGTGCTCAAAGCACAGATACGCAGTATTTT.

The V gene is TRBV20-1, the J gene TRBJ2-1; D gene unclear. Germline CDR1 is DFQATT and CDR2 is SNEGSKA (reference sequence). The CDR3 is 11 amino acids. V gave up 3 bases and J gave up 6 bases, with 6 bases separating them. For the CDR3, the DNA is TGCAGTGCTAGGAATCGCAATGAGCAGTTCTTC. Translation: CSARNRNEQFF.

CDR3 region: CASSQTTGLLPETQYF. DNA of the CDR3: TGTGCCAGCAGCCAAACCACGGGACTTCTCCCAGAGACCCAGTACTTC. The gene calls are TRBV11-2 and TRBJ2-5, with a weak D call TRBD2 (6 bases). This CDR3 comprises 16 residues. CDR1 and CDR2 from the germline V gene are SGHAT and FQNNGV. Trimming left V 5 bases short and J 4 bases short, with 20 bases between.

J is TRBJ2-3 and V is TRBV7-9; D may match TRBD1 or TRBD2 (6 bases each). V lost 5 bases and J lost 4, with 10 bases in between. This CDR3 spans 13 amino acids. Per the germline V gene, CDR1 is SEHNR and CDR2 is FQNEAQ (reference sequence). The CDR3 loop is CASSLRGPDTQYF. The CDR3 DNA sequence: TGTGCCAGCAGCCTACGGGGGCCAGATACGCAGTATTTT.

This chain connects TRBV2 to TRBJ1-5; D is possibly TRBD1 (5 bases). V gave up 4 bases and J gave up 9 bases, with 16 bases separating them. The CDR3 has 14 amino acids. CDR1 is SNHLY, CDR2 FYNNEI, per germline. CDR3 in amino acids: CASSVEGAGRPQHF. The CDR3 nucleotides read TGTGCCAGCAGTGTTGAGGGCGCGGGACGGCCCCAGCATTTT.

The rearrangement links TRBV5-1 to TRBJ1-2; D gene unclear. CDR1 is SGHRS and CDR2 is YFSETQ in the germline V gene. Trimming cost V 3 bases and J 0 bases, with 12 bases left between them. This CDR3 has 15 amino acids. The CDR3 region is CASSSHYTANYGYTF. The DNA of the CDR3 is TGCGCCAGCAGCTCCCACTACACGGCTAACTATGGCTACACCTTC. The full variable domain, rest sourced from reference TRBV5-1 and TRBJ1-2, is KAGVTQTPRYLIKTRGQQVTLSCSPISGHRSVSWYQQTPGQGLQFLFEYFSETQRNKGNFPGRFSGRQFSNSRSEMNVSTLELGDSALYLCASSSHYTANYGYTFGSGTRLTVV.

By share, this clone ranks as medium-sized. This CDR3 reads CASSLSRMMNTEAFF. DNA of the CDR3: TGTGCCAGCAGCTTAAGTCGGATGATGAACACTGAAGCTTTCTTT. J is TRBJ1-1 and V is TRBV11-3; D unclear. Germline-derived CDR1 and CDR2 are SGHNT and YENEEA. Trimming left V 2 bases short and J 0 bases short, with 10 bases between. CDR3 length equals 15 residues.

The rearrangement joins TRBV7-9 to TRBJ1-4, with 7 bases fitting TRBD1. The germline V gene encodes CDR1 SEHNR and CDR2 FQNEAQ (reference sequence). The CDR3 consists of 18 residues. J gave up 0 bases and V 0 bases, and 7 bases lay outside the gene matches. The CDR3 coding sequence is TGTGCCAGCAGCTTAGCGCTACAGGGGCTTGCAACTAATGAAAAACTGTTTTTT. Translating gives CASSLALQGLATNEKLFF.

The chain is built from TRBV6-5 and TRBJ2-3; 8 bases align to TRBD1. CDR3 size: 15 residues. V shed 4 bases, J shed 5 bases, and the junction held 8 bases outside the gene matches. CDR1 is MNHEY, CDR2 SVGAGI, per germline. CDR3 loop: CASSSHRGTGDTQYF. The CDR3, as DNA: TGTGCCAGCAGTTCCCACAGGGGGACGGGAGATACGCAGTATTTT.

This chain links TRBV4-2 with TRBJ2-2; tentative D call: TRBD2 (6 bases). This CDR3 spans 14 amino acids. In germline, CDR1 is LGHNA, CDR2 YNFKEQ. Trimming took 0 bases from V and 5 from J, leaving 7 bases between them. DNA for the CDR3: TGTGCCAGCAGCCAAGATGGAGGGACCGGGGAGCTGTTTTTT. Protein sequence: CASSQDGGTGELFF.

Here the CDR3 DNA reads TGTGCCAGCAGTTACGACCGAGATACGCAGTATTTT. Its protein is CASSYDRDTQYF. This chain connects TRBV6-5 to TRBJ2-3, with unresolved D. The V end lost 2 bases, the J end lost 5 bases, and 5 bases lay between the germline ends. The CDR3 consists of 12 residues. The germline gives CDR1 MNHEY, CDR2 SVGAGI.

The chain links TRBV27 to TRBJ1-2, with D unclear. CDR1 and CDR2 (germline): MNHEY, SMNVEV (reference sequence). Trimming pared 0 bases from V and 0 bases from J, leaving 11 bases between. The CDR3 extends over 16 amino acids. The CDR3 reads CASSLSIQRTNYGYTF. CDR3 DNA sequence: TGTGCCAGCAGTTTATCGATCCAGCGTACTAACTATGGCTACACCTTC.